These T cell receptor beta chains were read from a single sample in a study of shared clonotypes between healthy human individuals. Assay: immunoSEQ multiplex PCR; the TCRdb copy retains only in-frame clones and omits some. There are approximately 2,000,000 clones in the sample; about 93% occur only once, and approximately 1.6% lies in the top ten. The sequenced material came from naive CD8+ T cells from PBMCs. The receptors stem from a man between 18 and 35 years old in good health. Some clones in this sample may be carry-over from other donors' samples. CDR3s leave out the opening cysteine and the closing phenylalanine or tryptophan.

V	J	CDR3
TRBV19	TRBJ1-1	ASSIGRGNTEAF
TRBV6-1	TRBJ2-7	ASSELAESYEQY
TRBV9	TRBJ2-5	ASSREETQY
TRBV7-9	TRBJ1-2	ASSADGLYGYT
TRBV27	TRBJ2-7	ASSLSMGVQGGEQY
TRBV7-3	TRBJ2-7	ASSPRTYEQY
TRBV19	TRBJ2-1	ASSIGLAGLNEQF
TRBV9	TRBJ2-1	ASSVGQINEQF
TRBV7-3	TRBJ1-1	ASTSRGNEAF
TRBV30	TRBJ2-7	AWSVRGGEQY
TRBV14	TRBJ2-7	ASSQGSGDEQY
TRBV27	TRBJ1-1	ASSHDRDEMNTEAF
TRBV28	TRBJ2-5	ASSLYKKALGTQY
TRBV13	TRBJ1-4	ASSLDGTNEKLF
TRBV28	TRBJ2-1	ASTSRREGHHDEQF
TRBV30	TRBJ2-1	AWSVSATYNEQF
TRBV6-1	TRBJ2-1	ASSGQVNYNEQF
TRBV7-9	TRBJ2-1	ASSQGRMDEQF
TRBV4-1	TRBJ1-2	ASSIQARTGNGYT
TRBV29-1	TRBJ2-2	SVGQGTGELF
TRBV30	TRBJ2-7	AWSLAGAYEQY
TRBV6-6	TRBJ1-1	ASGTDRLNTEAF
TRBV20-1	TRBJ1-2	SLRASEGYT
TRBV5-5	TRBJ1-1	ASSLGATEAF
TRBV19	TRBJ1-1	ASLSALGATEAF
TRBV7-9	TRBJ2-5	ASSSTIGLQETQY
TRBV11-2	TRBJ2-2	ASSLGLLAINAGELF
TRBV2	TRBJ2-1	ASSLDWQANEQF
TRBV27	TRBJ1-2	ASSLSSPGAPYGYT
TRBV13	TRBJ2-3	ASKQRPSTDTQY
TRBV7-8	TRBJ2-7	ASSLLTGTYEQY
TRBV4-2	TRBJ1-1	ASSQILQGAGEAF
TRBV28	TRBJ2-3	ASSFVGSGLTDTQY
TRBV9	TRBJ2-7	ASSVASGVSEQY
TRBV7-6	TRBJ2-2	ASSPILGGITTGELF